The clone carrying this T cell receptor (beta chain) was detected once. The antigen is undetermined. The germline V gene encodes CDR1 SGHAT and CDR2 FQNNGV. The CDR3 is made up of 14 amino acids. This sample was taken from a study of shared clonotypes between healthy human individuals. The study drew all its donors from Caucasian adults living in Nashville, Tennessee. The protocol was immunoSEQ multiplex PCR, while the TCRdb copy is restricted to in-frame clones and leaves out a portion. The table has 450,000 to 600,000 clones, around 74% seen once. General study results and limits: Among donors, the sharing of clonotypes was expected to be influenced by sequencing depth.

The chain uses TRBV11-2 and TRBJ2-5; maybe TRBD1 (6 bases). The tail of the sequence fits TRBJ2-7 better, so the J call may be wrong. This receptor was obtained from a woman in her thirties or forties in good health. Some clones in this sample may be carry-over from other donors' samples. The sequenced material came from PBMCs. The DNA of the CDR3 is TGTGCCAGCAGCCCTCTCAGGGGATCCTACGAGCAGTACTTC. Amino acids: CASSPLRGSYEQYF.